The next 29 T cell receptor beta chains were all read from a single sample in a study of post-analysis software for immune sequencing data (dated by TCRdb to between 2015 and 2017). The full study reports these points: Roughly 5 TRBV segments, including TRBV5-6, TRBV5-1 and TRBV20-1, were significantly more frequent in patients than controls.

The library came from PCR. Reads for this sample came from an Illumina HiSeq 2500. To reduce PCR and sequencing biases, unique molecular identifiers were built into the TCR beta cDNA libraries. The raw public reads went through TCRdb reprocessing: fastp at Q25, MiXCR clone calling, in-frame beta chains kept. One record per CDR3 amino acid sequence lists the most common genes and DNA. A total of about 800,000 distinct CDR3 sequences appear in this sample, 25% to 30% of them only once. The ten most abundant clones make up approximately 0.55% of the sample. Their antigens remain unidentified. Sequencing used blood. The receptors come from a girl aged 5-17 years with multiple sclerosis.

V usage is TRBV6-5 and J usage is TRBJ2-2; D tentatively fits TRBD1 or TRBD2 (5 bases each). The CDR3 has 16 residues. Trimming left V 1 base short and J 1 base short, with 10 bases between. CDR1 is MNHEY, CDR2 SVGAGI, per germline. CDR3 region: CASSYWGTVNTGELFF. The CDR3 coding sequence is TGTGCCAGCAGTTACTGGGGGACGGTGAACACCGGGGAGCTGTTTTTT.

The chain carries TRBV20-1 and TRBJ1-2; 10 nucleotides agree with TRBD1. CDR1 DFQATT and CDR2 SNEGSKA come from the germline V gene (reference sequence). With V trimmed by 3 bases and J by 5 bases, 3 bases remained unmatched. This CDR3 has 13 amino acids. CDR3: CSARADRGYGYTF. The CDR3 coding sequence is TGCAGTGCTAGGGCGGACAGGGGGTATGGCTACACCTTC.

In this sample, this clonotype turned up once. This CDR3 is CASAPSGTYNEQFF. The CDR3 DNA follows: TGCGCCAGTGCGCCGTCCGGCACCTACAATGAGCAGTTCTTC. This rearrangement joins TRBV5-1 to TRBJ2-1; D ambiguous. CDR3 size: 14 residues. Trimming shortened V by 8 bases and J by 2 bases, and 14 bases separated the two germline ends. Germline loops: CDR1 SGHRS, CDR2 YFSETQ.

The chain couples TRBV3-1 to TRBJ2-1, with 9 positions matching TRBD2. V gave up 8 bases and J gave up 5 bases; unmatched junction bases: 13. The CDR3 consists of 16 residues. CDR1 and CDR2 (germline): LGHDT, YNNKEL (reference sequence). CDR3 residues: CASRPAGGRAHNEQFF. The CDR3 DNA follows: TGTGCCAGCCGACCGGCAGGCGGGAGGGCCCACAATGAGCAGTTCTTC.

This sequence joins TRBV6-5 and TRBJ1-2; possibly TRBD1 for D (6 bases). CDR3 size: 13 residues. V dropped 8 bases and J dropped 4 bases, with 14 bases sitting between them. CDR1 MNHEY and CDR2 SVGAGI come from the germline V gene. CDR3 nucleotides: TGTGCCAGCCGGCGAGCAGGGGTCTATGGCTACACCTTC. Encoded protein: CASRRAGVYGYTF.

The sample holds a few counts of this clonotype. The chain couples TRBV10-3 to TRBJ2-7, with 8 bases fitting TRBD2. This CDR3 is 13 amino acids long. V was clipped by 8 bases and J by 6 bases; unmatched bases: 9. Per germline, CDR1 ENHRY and CDR2 SYGVKD. The CDR3, as DNA: TGTGCCATCGGGGCCGGGACTAGAATCGAGCAGTACTTC. Amino acid sequence: CAIGAGTRIEQYF.

V and J are TRBV4-3 and TRBJ2-1; D gene uncertain. The CDR3 spans 18 residues. CDR1 is LGHNA and CDR2 is YSLEER in the germline V gene. Trimming removed 2 bases at V and 0 bases at J, with 17 bases between. The CDR3 DNA reads as TGCGCCAGCAGCCAACCCCCGGTGGTTTCTAGCTCCTACAATGAGCAGTTCTTC. It yields the protein CASSQPPVVSSSYNEQFF.

This clonotype turned up a few times. The junction differs from germline at one of its ends, possibly a read error. The CDR3 reads CASSLDFTEAFF. The DNA of the CDR3 is TGTGCCAGCAGTTTAGATTTCACTGAAGCTTTCTTT. The V call is TRBV11-1, the J call TRBJ1-1; D remains unclear. The CDR3 is made up of 12 amino acids. CDR1 and CDR2 (germline): SGHAT, FQDESV (reference sequence).

The table lists this clonotype with many counts. The rearrangement links TRBV9 to TRBJ2-7; 7 positions agree with TRBD2. The CDR3 extends over 16 amino acids. From germline, CDR1 is SGDLS and CDR2 YYNGEE. The junction had 10 bases not matched to a gene; V was cut back by 4 bases and J by 0 bases. The CDR3 DNA is TGTGCCAGCAGCCCTTCGGGAGGAGCGAGCTCCTACGAGCAGTACTTC. It is translated as CASSPSGGASSYEQYF. Full variable domain (outside the CDR3, taken from reference TRBV9 and TRBJ2-7): DSGVTQTPKHLITATGQRVTLRCSPRSGDLSVYWYQQSLDQGLQFLIQYYNGEERAKGNILERFSAQQFPDLHSELNLSSLELGDSALYFCASSPSGGASSYEQYFGPGTRLTVT.

The rearrangement links TRBV5-1 to TRBJ2-2; 11 bases are a match to TRBD2. The CDR3 runs to 15 residues. With V trimmed by 4 bases and J by 7 bases, 6 bases remained unmatched. Germline V gives CDR1 SGHRS, CDR2 YFSETQ. CDR3 residues: CASSPGLAGDGELFF. The CDR3 coding sequence is TGCGCCAGCAGCCCTGGACTAGCGGGTGACGGGGAGCTGTTTTTT.

This clonotype was counted only a few times. J is TRBJ2-6 and V is TRBV7-2; the D gene is possibly TRBD1 (5 bases). The CDR3 loop spans 17 amino acids. Germline loops: CDR1 SGHTA, CDR2 FQGNSA. V was clipped by 5 bases and J by 0 bases, with 14 bases between them. The CDR3 DNA sequence: TGTGCCAGCAGCCAAAGGGGCACCATCTCTGGGGCCAACGTCCTGACTTTC. Protein product: CASSQRGTISGANVLTF.

The CDR3 loop is CSVTGENLYNEQFF. The CDR3 region has the DNA TGCAGCGTGACGGGAGAAAATTTATACAATGAGCAGTTCTTC. V and J are TRBV29-1 and TRBJ2-1; D is possibly TRBD2 (6 bases). V was trimmed by 6 bases and J by 4 bases, leaving 16 bases between them. The CDR3 sequence is 14 residues long. Germline CDR1 and CDR2: SQVTM and ANQGSEA.

This clonotype was counted only a few times. The chain recombines TRBV29-1 with TRBJ2-1; 16 positions agree with TRBD2. V was pared by 6 bases and J by 9 bases, with 8 bases of the junction left unmatched. This CDR3 spans 15 amino acids. Germline V gives CDR1 SQVTM, CDR2 ANQGSEA. The DNA for the CDR3 is TGCAGCGTCGCCGGGACTAGCGGGAGGGTTATTGAGCAGTTCTTC. Its translation: CSVAGTSGRVIEQFF.

The gene calls are TRBV9 and TRBJ2-4; TRBD1 matches 7 bases. The J call is uncertain, as TRBJ2-7 better fits the DNA end. This CDR3 is built from 16 residues. Germline V gene lookup returns CDR1 SGDLS and CDR2 YYNGEE. The CDR3 DNA reads as TGTGCCAGCAGCAGTACCGACAGGGTAGCACCCTACGAGCAGTACTTC. Protein: CASSSTDRVAPYEQYF.

This clonotype has at least ten counts. J is TRBJ2-7 and V is TRBV5-1; D not resolved. There are 11 residues in the CDR3. In germline, CDR1 is SGHRS, CDR2 YFSETQ. Trimming removed 1 base at V and 5 bases at J, with 4 bases between. The CDR3 loop reads CASSLLDEQYF. CDR3 DNA: TGCGCCAGCAGCTTGTTAGACGAGCAGTACTTC.

This clonotype was counted between two and nine times. The chain has TRBV24-1 and TRBJ2-5, with TRBD2 matching 9 bases. CDR3 length equals 18 residues. V dropped 4 bases and J dropped 5; count of bases not matched to a gene: 16. Germline CDR1 and CDR2: KGHDR and SFDVKD. Here the CDR3 DNA reads TGTGCCACCAGTGACCGTGCCCTAGCGGGAAGTTGGATGGAGACCCAGTACTTC. Its translation: CATSDRALAGSWMETQYF.

V and J are TRBV7-9 and TRBJ1-4, with a possible D match to TRBD1 (5 bases). This CDR3 is built from 14 residues. Trimming removed 2 bases at V and 5 bases at J, with 9 bases between. Germline V gives CDR1 SEHNR, CDR2 FQNEAQ (reference sequence). The CDR3 spells CASSLLRQNEKLFF. In DNA, the CDR3 is TGTGCCAGCAGCTTATTGAGACAGAATGAAAAACTGTTTTTT.

This clonotype was detected a few times. The chain carries TRBV29-1 and TRBJ1-2; D not resolved. CDR3 size: 10 residues. The germline V and J ends were trimmed by 4 bases and 13 bases, with 13 bases remaining between them. Per the germline V gene, CDR1 is SQVTM and CDR2 is ANQGSEA. The CDR3 nucleotides read TGCAGCGTTGCCTCGCGGACCTTCACCTTC. Translating it yields CSVASRTFTF.

V and J are TRBV18 and TRBJ2-7; D may correspond to TRBD1 or TRBD2 (5 bases each). The ends were cut back, 4 bases at V and 2 bases at J, with 9 bases in the middle. CDR3 length: 13 residues. Germline lookup yields CDR1 KGHSH and CDR2 LQKENI. In nucleotides, the CDR3 is TGTGCCAGCTCACGGGACCAAACCTACGAGCAGTACTTC. Protein sequence: CASSRDQTYEQYF.

The V call is TRBV28, the J call TRBJ2-1; 7 bases align to TRBD2. CDR1 is MDHEN and CDR2 is SYDVKM in the germline V gene. CDR3 size: 14 residues. The V and J ends lost 6 bases and 6 bases, in that order; junction bases with no gene match: 8. CDR3 coding DNA: TGTGCCAGCAGCCACCAGACTAGCCTCAATGAGCAGTTCTTC. Translated: CASSHQTSLNEQFF.

This chain joins TRBV20-1 and TRBJ2-2, with TRBD1 matching over 7 bases. Germline CDR1 is DFQATT and CDR2 is SNEGSKA (reference sequence). The trim removed 6 bases at V and 1 base at J, leaving 2 bases unmatched. CDR3 length: 13 amino acids. The CDR3: CSAGQMNTGELFF. The CDR3 DNA sequence: TGCAGTGCGGGACAGATGAACACCGGGGAGCTGTTTTTT.

A few counts support this clonotype. V usage is TRBV5-8 and J usage is TRBJ2-3; 8 bases fit TRBD1. V trimming: 0 bases; J trimming: 0 bases; junction bases outside the gene matches: 6. The CDR3 is 17 residues long. Germline CDR1 is SGHTS and CDR2 is YDEGEE. For the CDR3, the DNA is TGTGCCAGCAGCTTGGGTCGGCAGGGGGCTAGCACAGATACGCAGTATTTT. Its protein is CASSLGRQGASTDTQYF.

The chain carries TRBV10-3 and TRBJ2-3; TRBD2 matches at 7 bases. V shed 10 bases and J 1 base; nucleotides not matched to a gene: 11. Germline V gene lookup returns CDR1 ENHRY and CDR2 SYGVKD. The length of the CDR3 is 15 residues. CDR3 nucleotide sequence: TGTGCCACCGGACGAGGGGAGGGTGGCACAGATACGCAGTATTTT. The encoded protein is CATGRGEGGTDTQYF.

The chain links TRBV27 to TRBJ1-5; no clear D gene. Germline assignment: CDR1 MNHEY and CDR2 SMNVEV (reference sequence). This CDR3 has 14 amino acids. V was cut by 6 bases and J by 6 bases, with 15 bases left in between. The DNA for the CDR3 is TGTGCCAGCAGACCTTATGAGGGCAGTCAGCCCCAGCATTTT. Protein: CASRPYEGSQPQHF.

The sample holds one count of this clonotype. This may be a read error, as it is one base from a much larger clone. DNA for the CDR3: TGCAGCGGTGAAGGTGTTTGGGATGAGCAGTTCTTC. Amino acid sequence: CSGEGVWDEQFF. This chain uses TRBV29-1 with TRBJ2-1; D unresolved. Germline V gives CDR1 SQVTM, CDR2 ANQGSEA. The CDR3 runs 12 residues.

In the case of this clonotype: A read error may produce the germline difference seen at one junction end. The chain has TRBV9 and TRBJ2-7, with 7 bases aligning to TRBD2. Germline V lookup: CDR1 SGDLS, CDR2 YYNGEE. There are 15 residues in the CDR3. DNA of the CDR3: TGTGCCAGCAACGTAGCGGCTAGCGGCTCCTACGAGCAGTACTTC. Its protein product is CASNVAASGSYEQYF.

This clonotype turned up a few times. The genes are TRBV4-3 and TRBJ2-3, with D perhaps matching TRBD1 or TRBD2 (5 bases each). With 0 bases removed from V and 2 bases from J, the gap between germline ends came to 12 bases. This CDR3 is 16 amino acids long. CDR1 LGHNA and CDR2 YSLEER come from the germline V gene. The DNA for the CDR3 is TGCGCCAGCAGCCAAGATCCCGGGACCTACACAGATACGCAGTATTTT. Its translation: CASSQDPGTYTDTQYF.

This clonotype showed up just a few times. A junction boundary mismatches the germline segment, possibly from a read error. V usage is TRBV5-1 and J usage is TRBJ2-1; D is uncertain. From germline, CDR1 is SGHRS and CDR2 YFSETQ. The CDR3 length is 15 residues. CDR3 loop: CANSLVRLQDNEQFF. DNA for the CDR3: TGCGCCAACAGCTTGGTGCGACTCCAAGATAATGAGCAGTTCTTC.

This clonotype has only a few counts. V gene TRBV28 combines with J gene TRBJ2-7, with 7 bases lining up with TRBD1. CDR3 length: 15 residues. Germline CDR1 and CDR2: MDHEN and SYDVKM. With V trimmed by 5 bases and J by 0 bases, 7 bases remained unmatched. CDR3 protein: CASSQQTGLSYEQYF. The CDR3 DNA reads as TGTGCCAGCAGTCAGCAGACAGGGCTCTCCTACGAGCAGTACTTC.